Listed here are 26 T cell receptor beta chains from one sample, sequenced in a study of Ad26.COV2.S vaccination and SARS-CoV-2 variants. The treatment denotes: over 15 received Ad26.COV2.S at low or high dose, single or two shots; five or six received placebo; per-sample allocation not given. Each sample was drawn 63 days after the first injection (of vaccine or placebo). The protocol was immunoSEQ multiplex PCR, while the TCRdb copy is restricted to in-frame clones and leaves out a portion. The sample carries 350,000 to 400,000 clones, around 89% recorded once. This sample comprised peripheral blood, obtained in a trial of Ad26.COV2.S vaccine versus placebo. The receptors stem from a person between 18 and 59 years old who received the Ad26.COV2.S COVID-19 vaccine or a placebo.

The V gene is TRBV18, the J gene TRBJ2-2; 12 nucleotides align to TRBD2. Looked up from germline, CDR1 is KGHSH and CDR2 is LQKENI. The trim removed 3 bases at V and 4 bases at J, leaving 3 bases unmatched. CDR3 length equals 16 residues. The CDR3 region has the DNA TGTGCCAGCTCACCGACTAGCGGGAGTGCCACCGGGGAGCTGTTTTTT. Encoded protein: CASSPTSGSATGELFF.

The CDR3 DNA sequence: TGTGCCACAGGACTAGCGGGTCGAGAGACCCAGTACTTC. Its protein is CATGLAGRETQYF. V and J are TRBV5-4 and TRBJ2-5, with TRBD2 matching 11 bases. Germline-derived CDR1 and CDR2 are SGHNT and YYREEE (reference sequence). The CDR3 is 13 amino acids. V shed 9 bases and J 4 bases; nucleotides not matched to a gene: 5.

The CDR3 loop is CASTTLSTGRSFF. The CDR3 DNA reads TGTGCCAGCACCACGTTGTCCACGGGGAGGTCTTTCTTT. The gene calls are TRBV6-5 and TRBJ1-1; D unresolved. Germline V gene data show CDR1 as MNHEY and CDR2 as SVGAGI. V lost 7 bases to trimming and J lost 12 bases, with 21 bases between them. The CDR3 has 13 amino acids.

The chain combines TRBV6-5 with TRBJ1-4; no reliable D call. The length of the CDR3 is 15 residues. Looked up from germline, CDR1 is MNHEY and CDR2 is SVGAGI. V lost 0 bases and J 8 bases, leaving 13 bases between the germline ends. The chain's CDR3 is CASSYSPARVEKLFF. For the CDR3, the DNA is TGTGCCAGCAGTTACTCCCCGGCGAGAGTGGAAAAACTGTTTTTT.

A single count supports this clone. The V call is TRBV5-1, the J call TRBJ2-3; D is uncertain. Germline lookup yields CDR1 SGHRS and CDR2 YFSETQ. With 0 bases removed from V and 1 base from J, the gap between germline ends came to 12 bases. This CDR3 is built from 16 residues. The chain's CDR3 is CASSLELSLGTDTQYF. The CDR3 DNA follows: TGCGCCAGCAGCTTGGAGCTTAGTTTGGGCACAGATACGCAGTATTTT.

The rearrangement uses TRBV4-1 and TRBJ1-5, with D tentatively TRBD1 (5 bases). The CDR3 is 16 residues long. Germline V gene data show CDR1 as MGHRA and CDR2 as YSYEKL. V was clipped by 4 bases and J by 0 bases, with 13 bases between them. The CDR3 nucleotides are TGCGCCAGCAGCCGATCCGGACAACTTAGCAATCAGCCCCAGCATTTT. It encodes CASSRSGQLSNQPQHF.

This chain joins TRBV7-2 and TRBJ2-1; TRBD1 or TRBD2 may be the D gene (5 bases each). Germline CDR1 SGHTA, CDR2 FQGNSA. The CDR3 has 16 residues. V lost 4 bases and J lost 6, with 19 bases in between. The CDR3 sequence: CASSSPRGAAGNEQFF. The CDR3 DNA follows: TGTGCCAGCAGCTCACCCCGAGGGGCAGCAGGCAATGAGCAGTTCTTC.

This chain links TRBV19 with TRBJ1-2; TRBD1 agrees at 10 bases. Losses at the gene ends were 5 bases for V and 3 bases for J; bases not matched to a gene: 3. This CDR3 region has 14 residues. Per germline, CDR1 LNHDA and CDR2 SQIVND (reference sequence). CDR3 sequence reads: CASSLDRGYYGYTF. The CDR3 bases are TGTGCCAGTAGTCTGGACAGGGGGTACTATGGCTACACCTTC.

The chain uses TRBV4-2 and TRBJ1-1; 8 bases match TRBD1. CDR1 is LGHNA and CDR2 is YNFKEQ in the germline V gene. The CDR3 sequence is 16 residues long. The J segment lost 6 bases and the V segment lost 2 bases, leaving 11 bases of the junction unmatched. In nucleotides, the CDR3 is TGTGCCAGCAGCCAAACCCCAGGACAGGGTGGGGCTGAAGCTTTCTTT. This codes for CASSQTPGQGGAEAFF.

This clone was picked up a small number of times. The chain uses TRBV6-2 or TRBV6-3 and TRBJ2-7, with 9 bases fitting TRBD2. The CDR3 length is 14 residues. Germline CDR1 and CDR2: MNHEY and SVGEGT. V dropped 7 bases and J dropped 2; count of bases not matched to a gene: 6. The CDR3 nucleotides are TGTGCCAGCAACCCTAGCGGGGCCACCTACGAGCAGTACTTC. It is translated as CASNPSGATYEQYF.

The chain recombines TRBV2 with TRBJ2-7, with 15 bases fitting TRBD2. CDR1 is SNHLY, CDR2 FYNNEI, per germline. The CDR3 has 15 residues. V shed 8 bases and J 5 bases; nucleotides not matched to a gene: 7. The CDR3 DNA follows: TGTGCCAGCGGGCCGGGACTAGCGGGAGGCGACGAGCAGTACTTC. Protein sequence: CASGPGLAGGDEQYF.

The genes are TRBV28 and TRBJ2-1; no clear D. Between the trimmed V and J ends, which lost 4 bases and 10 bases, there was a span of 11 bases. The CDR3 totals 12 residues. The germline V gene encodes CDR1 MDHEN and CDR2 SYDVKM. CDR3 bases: TGTGCCAGCAGTTCCGTTTCAAGGGAGCAGTTCTTC. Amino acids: CASSSVSREQFF.

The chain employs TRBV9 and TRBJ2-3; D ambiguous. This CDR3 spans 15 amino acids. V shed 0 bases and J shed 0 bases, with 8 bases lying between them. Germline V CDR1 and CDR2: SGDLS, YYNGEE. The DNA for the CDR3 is TGTGCCAGCAGCGTAGTGATGTCTAGCACAGATACGCAGTATTTT. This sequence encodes CASSVVMSSTDTQYF. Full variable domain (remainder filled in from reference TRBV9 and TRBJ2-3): DSGVTQTPKHLITATGQRVTLRCSPRSGDLSVYWYQQSLDQGLQFLIQYYNGEERAKGNILERFSAQQFPDLHSELNLSSLELGDSALYFCASSVVMSSTDTQYFGPGTRLTVL.

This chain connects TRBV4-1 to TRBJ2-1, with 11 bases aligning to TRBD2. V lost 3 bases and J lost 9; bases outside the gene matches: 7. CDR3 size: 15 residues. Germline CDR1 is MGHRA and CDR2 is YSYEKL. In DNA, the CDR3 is TGCGCCAGCAGCCAGGAACTAGCGGGAGATTGTGAGCAGTTCTTC. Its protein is CASSQELAGDCEQFF.

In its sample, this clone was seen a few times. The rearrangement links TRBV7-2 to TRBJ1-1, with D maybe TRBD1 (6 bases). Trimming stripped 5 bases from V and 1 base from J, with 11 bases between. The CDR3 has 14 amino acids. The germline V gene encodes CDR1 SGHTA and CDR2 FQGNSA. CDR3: CASSRTVPNTEAFF. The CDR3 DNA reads TGTGCCAGCAGCAGGACAGTACCGAACACTGAAGCTTTCTTT.

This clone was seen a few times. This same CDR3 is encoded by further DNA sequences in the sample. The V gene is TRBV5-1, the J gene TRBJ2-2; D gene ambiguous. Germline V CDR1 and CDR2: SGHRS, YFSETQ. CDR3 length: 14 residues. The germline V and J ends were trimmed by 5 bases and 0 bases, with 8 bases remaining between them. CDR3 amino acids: CASSSSPNTGELFF. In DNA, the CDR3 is TGCGCCAGCAGTAGCTCCCCGAACACCGGGGAGCTGTTTTTT.

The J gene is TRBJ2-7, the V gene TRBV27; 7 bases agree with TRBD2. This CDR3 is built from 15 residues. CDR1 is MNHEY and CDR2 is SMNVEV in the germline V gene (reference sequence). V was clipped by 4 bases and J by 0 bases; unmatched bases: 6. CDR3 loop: CASSWRTRGSYEQYF. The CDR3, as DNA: TGTGCCAGCAGTTGGCGGACTAGGGGCTCCTACGAGCAGTACTTC.

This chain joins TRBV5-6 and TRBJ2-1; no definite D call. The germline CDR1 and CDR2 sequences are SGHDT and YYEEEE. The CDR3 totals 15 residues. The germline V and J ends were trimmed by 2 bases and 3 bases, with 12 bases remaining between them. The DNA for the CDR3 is TGTGCCAGCAGCTTAAAATTTCGGAGCTACAATGAGCAGTTCTTC. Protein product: CASSLKFRSYNEQFF.

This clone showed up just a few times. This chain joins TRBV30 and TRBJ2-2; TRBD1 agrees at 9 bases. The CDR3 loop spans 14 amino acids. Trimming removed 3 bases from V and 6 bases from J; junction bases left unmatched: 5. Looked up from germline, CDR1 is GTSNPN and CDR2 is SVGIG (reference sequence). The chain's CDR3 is CAWSPGQGPGELFF. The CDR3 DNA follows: TGTGCCTGGAGCCCTGGACAGGGGCCCGGGGAGCTGTTTTTT.

The CDR3 is CASSLGGTGTYEQYF. The CDR3 DNA follows: TGTGCCAGCAGCTTAGGTGGGACAGGGACCTACGAGCAGTACTTC. The chain uses TRBV7-2 and TRBJ2-7; the match to TRBD1 covers 9 bases. The V and J ends lost 1 base and 2 bases, in that order; junction bases with no gene match: 3. This CDR3 contains 15 residues. In germline, CDR1 is SGHTA, CDR2 FQGNSA.

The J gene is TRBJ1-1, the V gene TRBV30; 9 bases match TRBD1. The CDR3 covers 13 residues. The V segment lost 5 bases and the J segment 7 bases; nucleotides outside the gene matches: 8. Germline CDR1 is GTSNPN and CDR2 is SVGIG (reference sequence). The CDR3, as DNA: TGTGCCTGGGCAAGACAGGGGGGGGTTGAAGCTTTCTTT. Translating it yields CAWARQGGVEAFF.

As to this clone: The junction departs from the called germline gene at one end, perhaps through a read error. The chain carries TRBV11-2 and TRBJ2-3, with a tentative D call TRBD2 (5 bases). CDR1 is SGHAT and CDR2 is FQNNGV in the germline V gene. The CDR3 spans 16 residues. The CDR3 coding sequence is TGTGCCAGCGGCTTGGACCCGGGATTTGGGACAGATACGCAGTATTTT. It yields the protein CASGLDPGFGTDTQYF. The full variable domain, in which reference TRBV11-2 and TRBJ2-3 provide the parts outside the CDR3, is EAGVAQSPRYKIIEKRQSVAFWCNPISGHATLYWYQQILGQGPKLLIQFQNNGVVDDSQLPKDRFSAERLKGVDSTLKIQPAKLEDSAVYLCASGLDPGFGTDTQYFGPGTRLTVL.

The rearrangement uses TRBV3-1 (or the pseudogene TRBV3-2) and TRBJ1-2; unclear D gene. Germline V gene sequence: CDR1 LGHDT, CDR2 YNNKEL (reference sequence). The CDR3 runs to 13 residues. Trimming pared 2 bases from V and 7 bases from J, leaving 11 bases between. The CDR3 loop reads CASSQQVKSGYTF. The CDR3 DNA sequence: TGTGCCAGCAGCCAACAGGTAAAAAGTGGCTACACCTTC.

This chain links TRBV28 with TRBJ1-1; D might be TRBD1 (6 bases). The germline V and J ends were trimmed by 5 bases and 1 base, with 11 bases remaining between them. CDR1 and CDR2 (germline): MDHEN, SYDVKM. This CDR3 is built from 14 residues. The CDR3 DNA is TGTGCCAGCAGTCCAACAGGGTCGAACACTGAAGCTTTCTTT. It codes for CASSPTGSNTEAFF.

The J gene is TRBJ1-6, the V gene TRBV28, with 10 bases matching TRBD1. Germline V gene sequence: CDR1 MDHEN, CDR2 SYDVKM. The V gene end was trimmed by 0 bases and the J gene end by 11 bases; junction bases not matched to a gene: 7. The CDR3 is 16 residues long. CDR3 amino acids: CASSLWTGGRRTPLHF. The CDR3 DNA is TGTGCCAGCAGTTTATGGACAGGGGGCCGGAGGACACCCCTCCACTTT.

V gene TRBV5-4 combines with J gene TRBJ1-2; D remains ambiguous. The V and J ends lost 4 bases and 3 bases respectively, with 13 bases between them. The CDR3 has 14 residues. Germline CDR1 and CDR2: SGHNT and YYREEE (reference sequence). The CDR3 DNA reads TGTGCCAGCAGCCACCGGGAAAGCTACTATGGCTACACCTTC. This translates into CASSHRESYYGYTF.